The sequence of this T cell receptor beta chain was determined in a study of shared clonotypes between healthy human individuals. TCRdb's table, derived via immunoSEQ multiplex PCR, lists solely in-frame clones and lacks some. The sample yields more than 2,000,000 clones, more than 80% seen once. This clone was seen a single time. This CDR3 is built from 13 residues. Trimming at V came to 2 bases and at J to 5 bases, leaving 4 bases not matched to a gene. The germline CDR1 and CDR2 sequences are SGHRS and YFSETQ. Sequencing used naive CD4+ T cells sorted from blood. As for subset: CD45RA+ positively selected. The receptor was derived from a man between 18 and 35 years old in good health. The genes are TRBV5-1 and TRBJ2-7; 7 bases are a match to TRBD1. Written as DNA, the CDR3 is TGCGCCAGCAGCTTACTGACAGGGAACGAGCAGTACTTC. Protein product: CASSLLTGNEQYF.